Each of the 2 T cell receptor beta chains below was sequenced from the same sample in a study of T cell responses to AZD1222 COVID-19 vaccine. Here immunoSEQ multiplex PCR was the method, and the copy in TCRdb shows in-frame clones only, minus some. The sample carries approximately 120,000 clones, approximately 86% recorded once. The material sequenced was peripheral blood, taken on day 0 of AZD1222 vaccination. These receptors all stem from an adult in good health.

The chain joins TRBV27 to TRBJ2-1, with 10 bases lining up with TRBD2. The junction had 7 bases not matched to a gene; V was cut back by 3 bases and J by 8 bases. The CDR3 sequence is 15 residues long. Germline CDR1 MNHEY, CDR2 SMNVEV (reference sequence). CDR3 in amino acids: CASSFVAGGSDEQFF. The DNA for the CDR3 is TGTGCCAGCAGTTTCGTAGCGGGAGGATCTGATGAGCAGTTCTTC.

The CDR3 nucleotides are TGTGCCACCCGGGAGGGAGTCCTAACCTTC. It is translated as CATREGVLTF. V usage is TRBV25-1 and J usage is TRBJ1-2, with D uncertain. CDR3 length equals 10 residues. The germline V gene has CDR1 MGHDK and CDR2 SYGVNS. V lost 10 bases and J lost 14, with 17 bases in between.